This TCR beta chain derives from a study of blood T cells in healthy people across ages (dated by TCRdb to between 2015 and 2017). Describing the broader study: Template switching captured roughly one uniquely barcoded TCR beta cDNA molecule per two T cells in model experiments. The study measured age-related changes in TCR beta repertoire diversity using deep sequencing normalized with unique cDNA molecular identifiers. Four age groups were formed from the donors: young (average approximately 17 years), middle-aged (approximately 40), aged (about 68) and long-lived (around 82). To avoid experimental bias, donors of different ages were distributed randomly across sequencing lanes. Two additional independent replicas of 1 million unique cDNA reads from the same blood draw were analyzed for two donors (one aged 18 to 30 and one aged 80 or older). Overall study outcomes, separate from this receptor: Because donor CMV infection status was unknown, age-related changes in expanded clonotypes were potentially confounded. Bulk unsorted PBMC profiling prevented conclusive comparison of naive and antigen-experienced compartments. Estimates of total diversity from one million sequenced T cells were regarded as lower bounds and underestimates. Observed TCR beta diversity correlated strongly with the percentage of naive T cells measured by flow cytometry. Compared with the aged group, the long-lived group had more naive CD4+ T cells, fewer expanded clones and increased TCR diversity, a pattern suggesting age selection. As age increased, observed TCR beta diversity per million T cells dropped in a roughly linear way, and a significant reduction was already evident by age roughly 36.

The donors were roughly 40 Caucasian individuals from Russia, aged roughly 6 to 90 years, who were systemically healthy. About 10 milliliters of peripheral blood were collected from each donor into EDTA-treated Vacutainer tubes. Ficoll-Paque density-gradient centrifugation was used to isolate PBMCs, with at least 6.5 million per sample. Trizol reagent was used to extract total RNA from PBMCs, with at least 5 micrograms per sample. For every donor, an aliquot of PBMCs went through flow cytometry to measure the percentages of naive CD45RAhigh/CD27high T cells. This clonotype was recorded once. It lacks a known antigen. Base qualities are not recorded, but no much larger clone differs from it by a single base. Library construction relied on 5' RACE. The second PCR ran for about 7 to 11 cycles and used a J-beta primer mix along with a sample-barcoded 5' primer. A unique molecular identifier was introduced onto each TCR beta cDNA molecule by a template-switch 5' adaptor carrying 12 random nucleotides. Each sample yielded at least 2.5 million CDR3-containing paired-end reads. The Mint cDNA synthesis kit, primed by a TRBC-specific oligonucleotide, was used to synthesize first-strand cDNA from all RNA. Following uracil-DNA glycosylase treatment, all cDNA underwent a first 18-cycle PCR with the universal primers M1SS and BC2_uni_R. Processing in the source paper ran as follows. Each sample was normalized by randomly selecting 1 million high-quality reads, each carrying a distinct molecular identifier. Instead of being binned into consensus sequences, reads with shared molecular identifiers were discarded. CDR3 identification, clonotype clustering and error correction used MiTCR with a Q25 quality threshold and the strictest error-elimination algorithm. Lower-bound total TCR beta diversity was estimated with a nonparametric unseen species model using Euler transformation. TCRdb itself trimmed the public reads at Q25 with fastp, ran MiXCR and retained productive beta chains. Records with the same CDR3 protein are collapsed into one entry carrying the most frequent genes and DNA. The V and J calls, along with clone size, are taken from TCRdb and not from the paper's own processing. Across this sample there are some 1.8 million distinct CDR3 sequences, with roughly two fifths seen only once. 20% to 25% of the sample goes to the ten largest clones.

The clonotype originates from a human donor in good health. Material: blood.

CDR3 reads: CASSAILGDGYTF. The base sequence is TGTGCCAGCAGCGCAATCTTAGGGGATGGCTACACCTTC. The sequence is built from TRBV9 and TRBJ1-2, with TRBD1 tentatively as D gene (5 bases match). The V and J ends are trimmed by 3 bases and 6 bases, leaving 12 bases between them. CDR1 and CDR2, looked up from the germline V gene, are SGDLS and YYNGEE. The CDR3, from cysteine to phenylalanine, totals 13 residues. Only CDR3 DNA remains: 39 bases, in frame from the first base.